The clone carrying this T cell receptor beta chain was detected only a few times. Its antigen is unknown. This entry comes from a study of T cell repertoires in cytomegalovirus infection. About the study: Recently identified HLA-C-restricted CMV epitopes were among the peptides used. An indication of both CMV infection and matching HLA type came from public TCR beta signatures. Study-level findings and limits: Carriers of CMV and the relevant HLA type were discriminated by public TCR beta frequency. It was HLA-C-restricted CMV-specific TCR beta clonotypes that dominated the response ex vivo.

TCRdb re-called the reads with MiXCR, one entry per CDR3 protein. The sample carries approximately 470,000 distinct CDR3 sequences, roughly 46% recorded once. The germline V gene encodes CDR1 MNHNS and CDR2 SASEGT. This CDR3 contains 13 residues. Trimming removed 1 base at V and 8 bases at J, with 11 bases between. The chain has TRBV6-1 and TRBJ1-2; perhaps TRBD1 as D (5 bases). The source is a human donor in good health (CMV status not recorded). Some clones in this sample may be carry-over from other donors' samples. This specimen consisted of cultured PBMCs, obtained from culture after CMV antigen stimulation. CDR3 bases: TGTGCCAGCAGTGAAGTGGGACCATGGGGCTACACCTTC. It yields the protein CASSEVGPWGYTF.